Following are 5 T cell receptor beta chains from one sample sequenced in a study of blood T cell repertoires in COVID-19 (dated by TCRdb to 2018 to 2021). Libraries were constructed by the immunoSEQ multiplex PCR assay. TCRdb limited this immuneACCESS table to in-frame rearrangements with V and J called. A share of clones is missing; checked studies link under half to unresolved V genes, and the rest is unexplained. The sample table holds 190,000 or so clones, of which 85% to 95% were seen once. The ten largest clones take up about 0.76% of the sample. Sequences were obtained from peripheral blood. The receptors were gathered from a man in his thirties or forties with COVID-19, enrolled during active disease.

J is TRBJ1-1 and V is TRBV30; 8 positions agree with TRBD1. From germline, CDR1 is GTSNPN and CDR2 SVGIG (reference sequence). The junction had 4 bases not matched to a gene; V was cut back by 3 bases and J by 4 bases. The CDR3 sequence is 13 residues long. CDR3 nucleotides: TGTGCCTGGAGAGGACAGGGTCCCACTGAAGCTTTCTTT. Protein sequence: CAWRGQGPTEAFF.

This clone has just one count. The rearrangement links TRBV2 to TRBJ2-5; D unclear. The germline gives CDR1 SNHLY, CDR2 FYNNEI. The CDR3 runs 13 residues. V was pared by 7 bases and J by 5 bases, with 14 bases between. CDR3 sequence: CASKSPSRETQYF. As DNA, the CDR3 is TGTGCCAGCAAGAGCCCCTCGAGGGAGACCCAGTACTTC.

This clone was seen a single time. The chain recombines TRBV5-6 with TRBJ2-7; TRBD2 is a possible D gene (6 bases). Trimming stripped 4 bases from V and 3 bases from J, with 11 bases between. Germline V CDR1 and CDR2: SGHDT, YYEEEE. There are 13 residues in the CDR3. In nucleotides, the CDR3 is TGTGCCAGCAGCCCGGACTATGGCTACGAGCAGTACTTC. Translated, it gives CASSPDYGYEQYF.

The chain carries TRBV5-4 and TRBJ1-6; TRBD1 might be the D (5 bases). Germline CDR1 reads SGHNT; CDR2 reads YYREEE (reference sequence). The CDR3 length is 18 residues. The V end was cut by 4 bases, the J end by 0 bases, with 17 bases between. CDR3 in amino acids: CASSIGHHLSSYNSPLHF. CDR3 nucleotides: TGTGCCAGCAGCATAGGACACCATCTTTCCTCCTATAATTCACCCCTCCACTTT.

The chain recombines TRBV27 with TRBJ1-1, with 7 bases identical to TRBD1. Germline V gives CDR1 MNHEY, CDR2 SMNVEV (reference sequence). Trimming took 6 bases from V and 3 from J; bases not matched to a gene: 10. CDR3 length equals 15 residues. The CDR3 here is CASRIQGVMYTEAFF. CDR3 coding DNA: TGTGCCAGCAGGATTCAGGGGGTCATGTACACTGAAGCTTTCTTT.